Sequencing of this T cell receptor (beta chain) was carried out in a study of T cells after yellow fever vaccination. Study information: Fractions low in cell number were prepared with SMART-Seq v4 Ultra Low Input.

5'RACE template switching added a universal primer site and UMIs to TCR cDNA. Via MiXCR, TCRdb re-called the 5' RACE reads, giving one row per CDR3 protein. The sample includes approximately 300,000 distinct CDR3 sequences, around 6.8% of them seen just once. The CDR3 is made up of 14 amino acids. Trimming shortened V by 1 base and J by 2 bases, and 9 bases separated the two germline ends. In germline, CDR1 is PRHDT, CDR2 FYEKMQ (reference sequence). This TCR was recovered from a man younger than 35 who received the YFV17D yellow fever vaccine. The specimen comprised PBMCs, sampled around 45 days after the first yellow fever vaccination. V gene TRBV13 combines with J gene TRBJ2-7, with D possibly TRBD1 on 5 matching bases. The CDR3 DNA sequence: TGTGCCAGCAGCTTAGTTCTCAGGGCCTACGAGCAGTACTTC. It specifies CASSLVLRAYEQYF.